Below are 12 T cell receptor beta chains sequenced from a single sample in a study of blood T cell repertoires in COVID-19. Assay: immunoSEQ multiplex PCR; the TCRdb copy retains only in-frame clones and omits some. This repertoire shows approximately 67,000 clones, roughly 82% found once; its top ten account for approximately 6.6%. The sequencing sample was made of peripheral blood. Receptor source: a man in his sixties with acute or convalescent COVID-19.

The V and J genes are TRBV5-1 and TRBJ2-2; 9 bases agree with TRBD1. This CDR3 spans 13 amino acids. Per the germline V gene, CDR1 is SGHRS and CDR2 is YFSETQ. V lost 3 bases, J lost 9 bases, and 3 bases stayed unmatched. The CDR3 nucleotides read TGCGCCAGCAGCTCAACAGGGGGCCGGGAGCTGTTTTTT. This codes for CASSSTGGRELFF. The full variable domain, with the rest looked up from reference TRBV5-1 and TRBJ2-2, is KAGVTQTPRYLIKTRGQQVTLSCSPISGHRSVSWYQQTPGQGLQFLFEYFSETQRNKGNFPGRFSGRQFSNSRSEMNVSTLELGDSALYLCASSSTGGRELFFGEGSRLTVL.

This chain uses TRBV7-9 with TRBJ1-1; D unclear. The CDR3 runs 10 residues. V dropped 5 bases and J dropped 10 bases, with 8 bases sitting between them. The V gene's germline CDR1 is SEHNR and CDR2 FQNEAQ (reference sequence). CDR3 in amino acids: CASSVHGAFF. CDR3 DNA: TGTGCCAGCAGCGTACATGGAGCTTTCTTT.

The chain combines TRBV6-5 with TRBJ2-7, with a possible D match to TRBD1 (6 bases). The CDR3 is 14 residues long. Trimming cost V 6 bases and J 8 bases, with 20 bases left between them. Germline lookup yields CDR1 MNHEY and CDR2 SVGAGI. The CDR3 loop is CASRRAGESFQQYF. The CDR3 DNA follows: TGTGCCAGCAGGCGGGCAGGGGAGAGTTTCCAGCAGTACTTC.

This clone was detected only once. The V gene is TRBV5-1, the J gene TRBJ1-4; TRBD1 aligns across 9 bases. Germline V gives CDR1 SGHRS, CDR2 YFSETQ. CDR3 length: 14 amino acids. V shed 3 bases, J shed 8 bases, and the junction held 5 bases outside the gene matches. The CDR3 DNA sequence: TGCGCCAGCAGCTCGGGGACAGGGCAAGAAAAACTGTTTTTT. Protein: CASSSGTGQEKLFF.

The J gene is TRBJ2-7, the V gene TRBV12-5; TRBD1 is a possible D gene (6 bases). This CDR3 is built from 15 residues. The germline V gene has CDR1 LGHNT and CDR2 FRNRAP. Trimming removed 4 bases at V and 4 bases at J, with 17 bases between. CDR3 sequence: CASGWTAPGQYEQYF. For the CDR3, the DNA is TGTGCTAGTGGTTGGACGGCCCCGGGACAATACGAGCAGTACTTC. Full variable domain (missing parts from reference TRBV12-5 and TRBJ2-7): DARVTQTPRHKVTEMGQEVTMRCQPILGHNTVFWYRQTMMQGLELLAYFRNRAPLDDSGMPKDRFSAEMPDATLATLKIQPSEPRDSAVYFCASGWTAPGQYEQYFGPGTRLTVT.

V gene TRBV4-3 combines with J gene TRBJ2-1, with D uncertain. This CDR3 is built from 16 residues. CDR1 and CDR2 (germline): LGHNA, YSLEER. Trimming took 1 base from V and 2 from J, leaving 12 bases between them. The CDR3 reads CASSQAPPSAYNEQFF. The CDR3 DNA sequence: TGCGCCAGCAGCCAAGCCCCTCCCTCGGCCTACAATGAGCAGTTCTTC.

In its sample, this clone was seen a few times. The genes are TRBV5-6 and TRBJ1-5, with 12 bases fitting TRBD1. Per the germline V gene, CDR1 is SGHDT and CDR2 is YYEEEE. This CDR3 comprises 16 residues. The V gene end was trimmed by 4 bases and the J gene end by 6 bases; junction bases not matched to a gene: 8. Here the CDR3 reads CASSNWGQGAGQPQHF. In DNA, the CDR3 is TGTGCCAGCAGCAACTGGGGACAGGGGGCCGGTCAGCCCCAGCATTTT.

The chain combines TRBV9 with TRBJ2-1, with D perhaps matching TRBD1 (5 bases). The ends were cut back, 0 bases at V and 2 bases at J, with 6 bases in the middle. The CDR3 spans 14 residues. Germline-derived CDR1 and CDR2 are SGDLS and YYNGEE. CDR3 DNA: TGTGCCAGCAGCGTAGGACAGACCTACAATGAGCAGTTCTTC. Its protein is CASSVGQTYNEQFF.

This clone was seen a handful of times. The J gene is TRBJ1-6, the V gene TRBV4-1; D is ambiguous. The CDR3 covers 14 residues. Germline CDR1 and CDR2: MGHRA and YSYEKL. The V gene lost 6 bases and the J gene lost 2 bases, with 8 bases spanning the gap. The DNA of the CDR3 is TGCGCCAGCAGAGCGGTGCCCTATAATTCACCCCTCCACTTT. This sequence encodes CASRAVPYNSPLHF.

In nucleotides, the CDR3 is TGTGCCAGTAGTATGTACGGGACAGCCTATGGCTACACCTTC. Translated, it gives CASSMYGTAYGYTF. The chain is built from TRBV19 and TRBJ1-2, with 7 positions matching TRBD1. CDR1 and CDR2 from the germline V gene are LNHDA and SQIVND (reference sequence). With V trimmed by 3 bases and J by 4 bases, 5 bases remained unmatched. This CDR3 region has 14 residues.

This clone was counted a single time. The chain uses TRBV19 and TRBJ2-5, with 9 bases fitting TRBD1. The ends lost 8 bases at V and 5 bases at J; junction bases unmatched: 9. The CDR3 sequence is 14 residues long. CDR1 LNHDA and CDR2 SQIVND come from the germline V gene (reference sequence). The CDR3: CASGDRAFDETQYF. In DNA form, the CDR3 reads TGTGCCAGTGGGGACAGGGCCTTCGATGAGACCCAGTACTTC.

This chain connects TRBV6-2 or TRBV6-3 to TRBJ1-1, with 12 bases aligning to TRBD1. Germline V CDR1 and CDR2: MNHEY, SVGEGT. This CDR3 contains 16 residues. Losses at the gene ends were 6 bases for V and 3 bases for J; bases not matched to a gene: 8. The DNA for the CDR3 is TGTGCCAGCAGCTGGGACAGGGGGCTACAAGACACTGAAGCTTTCTTT. It codes for CASSWDRGLQDTEAFF.